The 31 T cell receptor beta chains below were found in one sample sequenced in a study of blood T cell repertoires in COVID-19. Sequencing was performed with immunoSEQ multiplex PCR; in TCRdb, only in-frame clones are kept and a portion is missing. Of over 130,000 clones listed, 70% to 90% were seen once; the top ten hold 3% to 4%. Specimen: peripheral blood. These receptors were collected from a man in his 70s with acute or convalescent COVID-19.

V usage is TRBV12-2 and J usage is TRBJ2-1; the table gives TRBD1 as D, unverified against the DNA. TRBV12-2 is recorded as a pseudogene. The CDR3 contains 13 residues. The CDR3 DNA follows: TGTGCAAGTCGGAGACAGGGAGGCAATGAGCAGTTCTTC. Its protein product is CASRRQGGNEQFF.

The chain combines TRBV12-5 with TRBJ2-1, with 9 bases matching TRBD2. Germline CDR1 LGHNT, CDR2 FRNRAP. Losses at the gene ends were 5 bases for V and 9 bases for J; bases not matched to a gene: 20. This CDR3 has 18 residues. The CDR3 DNA is TGTGCTAGTGGTATCCCGCCGGCGCGGGAGGGCCCTCTGCGTGAGCAGTTCTTC. This translates into CASGIPPAREGPLREQFF.

This clone has just a few counts. The CDR3: CASSNTYNEQFF. CDR3 nucleotide sequence: TGTGCCAGCAGCAATACCTACAATGAGCAGTTCTTC. This chain links TRBV11-2 with TRBJ2-1, with D hard to call. Trimming stripped 5 bases from V and 2 bases from J, with 4 bases between. The CDR3 is 12 residues long. Germline V lookup: CDR1 SGHAT, CDR2 FQNNGV.

The count of this clone is one. The J gene is TRBJ1-3, the V gene TRBV19; D perhaps matches TRBD1 (6 bases). The germline gives CDR1 LNHDA, CDR2 SQIVND (reference sequence). This CDR3 contains 16 residues. V lost 3 bases, J lost 0 bases, and 12 bases lay in between. The CDR3 DNA reads TGTGCCAGTAGTATTGGACAGCAACTCTCTGGAAACACCATATATTTT. This translates into CASSIGQQLSGNTIYF. The whole variable domain, remainder taken from reference TRBV19 and TRBJ1-3, is DGGITQSPKYLFRKEGQNVTLSCEQNLNHDAMYWYRQDPGQGLRLIYYSQIVNDFQKGDIAEGYSVSREKKESFPLTVTSAQKNPTAFYLCASSIGQQLSGNTIYFGEGSWLTVV.

The sample holds a few counts of this clone. This chain uses TRBV5-6 with TRBJ1-1; no clear D gene. CDR1 and CDR2 (germline): SGHDT, YYEEEE. V lost 4 bases and J 9 bases, leaving 22 bases between the germline ends. The CDR3 length is 15 residues. CDR3 coding DNA: TGTGCCAGCAGCAGTATGACGGGGAGAAAACAGAAAGCTTTCTTT. Protein sequence: CASSSMTGRKQKAFF.

Within the sample, this clone is medium-sized (0.01 to 0.1%). J is TRBJ1-1 and V is TRBV9; 8 bases map to TRBD1. V gave up 4 bases and J gave up 5 bases; unmatched junction bases: 4. The CDR3 contains 13 residues. Germline V lookup: CDR1 SGDLS, CDR2 YYNGEE. This CDR3 reads CASSIQGGTEAFF. The CDR3 coding sequence is TGTGCCAGCAGCATACAGGGGGGAACTGAAGCTTTCTTT.

The chain couples TRBV6-6 to TRBJ1-1; 10 nucleotides match TRBD1. Looked up from germline, CDR1 is MNHNY and CDR2 is SVGAGI (reference sequence). The CDR3 is made up of 14 amino acids. V was clipped by 0 bases and J by 5 bases; unmatched bases: 0. The CDR3 spells CASSYSGQGTEAFF. The DNA for the CDR3 is TGTGCCAGCAGTTACTCGGGACAGGGGACTGAAGCTTTCTTT.

This chain joins TRBV9 and TRBJ2-1, with 10 bases that match TRBD1. The CDR3 loop spans 15 amino acids. Germline CDR1 and CDR2: SGDLS and YYNGEE. With V trimmed by 3 bases and J by 9 bases, 9 bases remained unmatched. Here the CDR3 reads CASSATGGGIGEQFF. CDR3 in DNA: TGTGCCAGCAGCGCGACAGGGGGCGGGATTGGTGAGCAGTTCTTC.

V usage is TRBV5-6 and J usage is TRBJ1-2, with 9 bases lining up with TRBD1. The germline gives CDR1 SGHDT, CDR2 YYEEEE. The length of the CDR3 is 16 residues. V gave up 4 bases and J gave up 8 bases; unmatched junction bases: 15. CDR3 loop: CASSPRTGADSRGYTF. DNA of the CDR3: TGTGCCAGCAGCCCGAGGACAGGGGCGGATTCGAGGGGCTACACCTTC.

The V call is TRBV28, the J call TRBJ2-1; D is uncertain. Germline CDR1 reads MDHEN; CDR2 reads SYDVKM. V lost 3 bases and J 10 bases, leaving 19 bases between the germline ends. The CDR3 is 15 amino acids. The CDR3 protein is CASSFVTLSLSEQFF. CDR3 coding DNA: TGTGCCAGCAGTTTCGTGACACTGAGTCTGAGCGAGCAGTTCTTC.

In DNA, the CDR3 is TGTGCCAGCAGTGCCGGACAGGGCGGCTTGGCCAAAAACATTCAGTACTTC. Protein sequence: CASSAGQGGLAKNIQYF. The chain joins TRBV6-1 to TRBJ2-4; 8 bases agree with TRBD1. The CDR3 extends over 17 amino acids. The V segment lost 4 bases and the J segment 1 base; nucleotides outside the gene matches: 9. The germline V gene encodes CDR1 MNHNS and CDR2 SASEGT.

The rearrangement joins TRBV10-2 to TRBJ2-7; 9 bases align to TRBD2. Germline V gene data show CDR1 as WSHSY and CDR2 as SAAADI. This CDR3 contains 17 residues. Germline trimming cut 6 bases from V and 0 bases from J; bases unmatched to any gene: 12. The CDR3 bases are TGCGCCAGCAGCGTCCTTCGGGGCGGGGGGGACTCCTACGAGCAGTACTTC. Residues: CASSVLRGGGDSYEQYF.

In its sample, this clone was seen once. The chain recombines TRBV4-1 with TRBJ2-7, with 8 bases aligning to TRBD1. From germline, CDR1 is MGHRA and CDR2 YSYEKL. This CDR3 comprises 16 residues. Losses at the gene ends were 1 base for V and 2 bases for J; bases not matched to a gene: 7. Here the CDR3 reads CASSQAPGTGPYEQYF. The DNA of the CDR3 is TGCGCCAGCAGCCAAGCCCCCGGGACAGGCCCCTACGAGCAGTACTTC.

CDR3: CASSLAGAGYTF. CDR3 in DNA: TGTGCCAGCAGCTTAGCGGGTGCGGGCTACACCTTC. The chain employs TRBV11-2 and TRBJ1-2; unclear D gene. Germline V gives CDR1 SGHAT, CDR2 FQNNGV. The CDR3 has 12 amino acids. Trimming removed 1 base at V and 8 bases at J, with 8 bases between.

Comments on this clone: At one boundary the junction diverges from the germline segment, which might be a read error. The chain combines TRBV9 with TRBJ1-3, with D tentatively TRBD1 (6 bases). This CDR3 has 14 residues. The germline CDR1 and CDR2 sequences are SGDLS and YYNGEE. CDR3 residues: CASGEGGAGNTIYF. The CDR3 coding sequence is TGCGCCAGCGGCGAGGGGGGGGCTGGAAACACCATATATTTT. Based on the CDR3 plus reference TRBV9 and TRBJ1-3, the full variable domain is DSGVTQTPKHLITATGQRVTLRCSPRSGDLSVYWYQQSLDQGLQFLIQYYNGEERAKGNILERFSAQQFPDLHSELNLSSLELGDSALYFCASGEGGAGNTIYFGEGSWLTVV.

The chain links TRBV5-4 to TRBJ1-6, with TRBD1 as a possible D gene (6 bases). CDR3 size: 14 residues. From germline, CDR1 is SGHNT and CDR2 YYREEE (reference sequence). V lost 0 bases and J 8 bases, leaving 9 bases between the germline ends. CDR3 sequence (DNA): TGTGCCAGCAGCTTGGACAGGGCCCATTCACCCCTCCACTTT. Translation gives CASSLDRAHSPLHF.

The gene calls are TRBV3-1 (or the pseudogene TRBV3-2) and TRBJ1-6, with 8 bases that match TRBD1. Trimming at V came to 3 bases and at J to 7 bases, leaving 8 bases not matched to a gene. This CDR3 comprises 16 residues. Germline lookup yields CDR1 LGHDT and CDR2 YNNKEL (reference sequence). CDR3 region: CASSQGTGSLNSPLHF. The CDR3 DNA reads TGTGCCAGCAGCCAGGGGACAGGCTCCTTGAATTCACCCCTCCACTTT.

J is TRBJ2-7 and V is TRBV11-2; a weak D match, TRBD1 (6 bases). Germline V gene sequence: CDR1 SGHAT, CDR2 FQNNGV. V lost 8 bases to trimming and J lost 6 bases, with 8 bases between them. The CDR3 runs to 10 residues. CDR3 amino acids: CASGQSEQYF. CDR3 DNA: TGTGCCAGCGGACAGTCCGAGCAGTACTTC. Full variable domain (missing parts from reference TRBV11-2 and TRBJ2-7): EAGVAQSPRYKIIEKRQSVAFWCNPISGHATLYWYQQILGQGPKLLIQFQNNGVVDDSQLPKDRFSAERLKGVDSTLKIQPAKLEDSAVYLCASGQSEQYFGPGTRLTVT.

The chain links TRBV6-6 to TRBJ2-1, with 13 bases identical to TRBD2. The CDR3 runs 16 residues. The germline gives CDR1 MNHNY, CDR2 SVGAGI (reference sequence). V was clipped by 3 bases and J by 7 bases; unmatched bases: 6. The CDR3 DNA is TGTGCCAGCAGTTATTTTACTAGCGGGAGGGAGAATGAGCAGTTCTTC. It translates to CASSYFTSGRENEQFF.

V and J are TRBV19 and TRBJ1-1; 9 bases agree with TRBD1. CDR1 and CDR2 from the germline V gene are LNHDA and SQIVND (reference sequence). V shed 2 bases and J 1 base; nucleotides not matched to a gene: 8. The CDR3 sequence is 17 residues long. The CDR3 sequence: CASSIRGRTGENTEAFF. The CDR3 DNA reads as TGTGCCAGTAGTATAAGGGGGAGGACAGGGGAGAACACTGAAGCTTTCTTT.

CDR3 residues: CASSSLIGELFF. For the CDR3, the DNA is TGTGCCAGCAGCTCACTTATCGGGGAGCTGTTTTTT. The rearrangement uses TRBV5-4 and TRBJ2-2; no clear D. The germline V and J ends were trimmed by 3 bases and 7 bases, with 7 bases remaining between them. The CDR3 length is 12 residues. Germline V gives CDR1 SGHNT, CDR2 YYREEE (reference sequence).

This clone was observed a single time. This chain links TRBV6-2 or TRBV6-3 with TRBJ2-3; the match to TRBD2 covers 10 bases. V shed 1 base, J shed 3 bases, and the junction held 4 bases outside the gene matches. Germline V gene data show CDR1 as MNHEY and CDR2 as SVGEGT. The CDR3 consists of 16 residues. The chain's CDR3 is CASSYLAGGGTDTQYF. CDR3 sequence (DNA): TGTGCCAGCAGTTACTTAGCGGGAGGAGGAACAGATACGCAGTATTTT.

The chain recombines TRBV19 with TRBJ1-6; 10 bases map to TRBD1. Unmatched junction bases numbered 4, after V lost 3 bases and J lost 8 bases. Germline-derived CDR1 and CDR2 are LNHDA and SQIVND (reference sequence). The CDR3 consists of 15 residues. In DNA form, the CDR3 reads TGTGCCAGTAGTATGGACAGGGGGTCGGATTCACCCCTCCACTTT. This gives the protein CASSMDRGSDSPLHF. The full variable domain, completed using reference TRBV19 and TRBJ1-6, is DGGITQSPKYLFRKEGQNVTLSCEQNLNHDAMYWYRQDPGQGLRLIYYSQIVNDFQKGDIAEGYSVSREKKESFPLTVTSAQKNPTAFYLCASSMDRGSDSPLHFGNGTRLTVT.

V usage is TRBV5-4 and J usage is TRBJ2-7; maybe TRBD2 (6 bases). The germline V gene encodes CDR1 SGHNT and CDR2 YYREEE (reference sequence). The length of the CDR3 is 16 residues. Trimming removed 3 bases at V and 7 bases at J, with 23 bases between. CDR3 in DNA: TGTGCCAGCAGCTCGGGACTGCGTCTAACGATGGAAGAGCAGTACTTC. Its protein is CASSSGLRLTMEEQYF.

The gene calls are TRBV6-2 or TRBV6-3 and TRBJ1-5; 9 positions agree with TRBD1. Germline trimming cut 4 bases from V and 0 bases from J; bases unmatched to any gene: 7. CDR3 length: 17 residues. Per the germline V gene, CDR1 is MNHEY and CDR2 is SVGEGT. This CDR3 reads CASSSGQGFNSNQPQHF. The CDR3, as DNA: TGTGCCAGCAGTTCGGGACAGGGATTCAATAGCAATCAGCCCCAGCATTTT.

V and J are TRBV7-2 and TRBJ2-7; D unclear. The germline V gene has CDR1 SGHTA and CDR2 FQGNSA. The CDR3 runs 13 residues. Trimming left V 3 bases short and J 4 bases short, with 10 bases between. The DNA of the CDR3 is TGTGCCAGCAGCTTTGCAGGCGATTACGAGCAGTACTTC. Translating it yields CASSFAGDYEQYF.

The CDR3 bases are TGCAGCGCGGGGGGGCTTGAAGCTTTCTTT. This sequence encodes CSAGGLEAFF. This rearrangement joins TRBV29-1 to TRBJ1-1, with D perhaps TRBD1 (6 bases). The V and J ends lost 7 bases and 7 bases respectively, with 10 bases between them. CDR1 is SQVTM and CDR2 is ANQGSEA in the germline V gene. The length of the CDR3 is 10 residues.

The V and J genes are TRBV28 and TRBJ1-3; 7 nucleotides match TRBD1. Germline V gene lookup returns CDR1 MDHEN and CDR2 SYDVKM. This CDR3 region has 17 residues. With 3 bases clipped from V and 0 bases from J, the junction kept 8 bases outside the gene matches. This chain's CDR3 is CASSFAGGIFSGNTIYF. In DNA form, the CDR3 reads TGTGCCAGCAGTTTTGCAGGGGGGATTTTCTCTGGAAACACCATATATTTT.

The chain carries TRBV5-1 and TRBJ1-1; possibly TRBD1 for D (6 bases). Germline V CDR1 and CDR2: SGHRS, YFSETQ. The CDR3 runs 14 residues. Deletions cut 2 bases from V and 3 bases from J, with 11 bases between. The CDR3 protein is CASSFGGLDTEAFF. The CDR3 bases are TGCGCCAGCAGCTTCGGGGGGCTGGACACTGAAGCTTTCTTT.

This chain joins TRBV24-1 and TRBJ2-1, with 7 bases aligning to TRBD2. CDR1 and CDR2 (germline): KGHDR, SFDVKD. V shed 2 bases and J 0 bases; nucleotides not matched to a gene: 3. This CDR3 is built from 16 residues. CDR3 sequence (DNA): TGTGCCACCAGTGATTCAGCGGGAAGCTCCTACAATGAGCAGTTCTTC. Translation gives CATSDSAGSSYNEQFF.

V is TRBV6-6 and J is TRBJ2-1, with 11 bases fitting TRBD2. The CDR3 has 15 residues. The germline gives CDR1 MNHNY, CDR2 SVGAGI (reference sequence). The V segment lost 6 bases and the J segment 8 bases; nucleotides outside the gene matches: 9. Here the CDR3 DNA reads TGTGCCAGCAGAAAACTAGCGGGAGTCAGGGATGAGCAGTTCTTC. Protein product: CASRKLAGVRDEQFF.